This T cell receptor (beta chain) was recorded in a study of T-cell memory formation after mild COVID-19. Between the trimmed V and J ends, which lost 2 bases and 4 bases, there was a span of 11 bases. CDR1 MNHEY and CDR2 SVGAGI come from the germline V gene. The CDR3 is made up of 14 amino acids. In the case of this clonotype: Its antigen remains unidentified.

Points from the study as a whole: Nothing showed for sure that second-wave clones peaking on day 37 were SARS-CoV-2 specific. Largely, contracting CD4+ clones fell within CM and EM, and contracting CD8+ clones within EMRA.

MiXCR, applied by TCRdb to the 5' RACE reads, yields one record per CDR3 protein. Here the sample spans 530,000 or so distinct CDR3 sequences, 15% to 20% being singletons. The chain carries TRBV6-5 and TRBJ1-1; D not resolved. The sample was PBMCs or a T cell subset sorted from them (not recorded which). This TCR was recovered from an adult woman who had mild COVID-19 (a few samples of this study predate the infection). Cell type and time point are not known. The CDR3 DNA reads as TGTGCCAGCAGTTACAAACGTCCCGCCACTGAAGCTTTCTTT. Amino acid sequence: CASSYKRPATEAFF.